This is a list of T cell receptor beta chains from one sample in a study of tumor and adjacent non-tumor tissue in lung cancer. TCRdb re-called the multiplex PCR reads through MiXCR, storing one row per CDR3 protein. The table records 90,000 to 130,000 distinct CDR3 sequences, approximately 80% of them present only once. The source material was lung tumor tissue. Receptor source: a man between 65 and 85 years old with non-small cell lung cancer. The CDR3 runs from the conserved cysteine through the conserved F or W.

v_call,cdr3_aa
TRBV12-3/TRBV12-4,CASTSGTGCYNSPLYF
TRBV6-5,CVSSRAGQAYDYTF
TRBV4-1,CASSNPGSSYIEQFF
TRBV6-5,CASTTVARVGIEAFF
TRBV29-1,CSVTGGNAGELFF
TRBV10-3,CAVAPAGTGTNEQLF
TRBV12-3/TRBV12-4,CACSPQGLRCNEQFF
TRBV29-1,CNDVGERGGPSGVNVLTF
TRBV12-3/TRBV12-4,CASSLMLNTRELFF
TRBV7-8,CASSLAQSREAFKGELFF
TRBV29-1,CSVLPDYNEQFF
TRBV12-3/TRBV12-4,CASSPPDSYERYF
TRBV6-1,CASSENSLTNTETFF
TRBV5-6,CISSSTLAGGPGNYEQYF
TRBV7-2,CASGPWTSGINEQFF
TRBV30,CAWRTEIEYF
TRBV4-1,CVSSQWMTASSYNSPLHF
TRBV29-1,CSALEVRNTRELFF
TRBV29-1,CSLFGRGTITEAFF
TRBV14,CASIQTGTQYF
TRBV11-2,CASSLVSTGVAWELFF
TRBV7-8,CASSPFPGTVEWFF
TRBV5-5,CASSLDEFYGCTF
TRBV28,CASRTGLYSGNTIYF